Sequencing of this T cell receptor (beta chain) was carried out in a study of blood T cell repertoires in COVID-19. Turning to the study itself: COVID-19 samples collected from the United States, Italy and Spain covered acute and convalescent phases. Nucleic acid was either cDNA or gDNA, and it came from T cells, B-cell-depleted T cells, or PBMCs.

The V gene's germline CDR1 is SGDLS and CDR2 YYNGEE. The V segment lost 2 bases and the J segment 0 bases; nucleotides outside the gene matches: 2. The CDR3 is made up of 16 amino acids. Original handling: Estimation of nucleated cell counts relied on the amplification of reference gene primers. Produced via immunoSEQ multiplex PCR; TCRdb's table is partial and in-frame only. That table furnishes V, J and clone size, whereas the DNA furnished D and trimming. The sample has over 100,000 clones, 60% to 80% seen once. J is TRBJ2-3 and V is TRBV9, with 11 bases lining up with TRBD2. Specimen: peripheral blood. The TCR comes from a man between 60 and 75 years old with active or convalescent COVID-19. The CDR3 loop reads CASSVTSGRSTDTQYF. CDR3 sequence (DNA): TGTGCCAGCAGCGTTACTAGCGGGAGAAGCACAGATACGCAGTATTTT. Together with reference TRBV9 and TRBJ2-3, the CDR3 gives the full variable domain: DSGVTQTPKHLITATGQRVTLRCSPRSGDLSVYWYQQSLDQGLQFLIQYYNGEERAKGNILERFSAQQFPDLHSELNLSSLELGDSALYFCASSVTSGRSTDTQYFGPGTRLTVL.